This is a list of T cell receptor beta chains from one sample in a study of graft-versus-host responses after intestinal transplantation. These receptors have no identified antigens. Some clones are missing from TCRdb's copy, which holds only in-frame ones; the method was immunoSEQ multiplex PCR. There are 80,000 to 95,000 clones in the sample; 75% to 95% occur only once, and 6% lies in the top ten. Sequences were derived from unstimulated CD8+ T cells sorted from spleen or lymph node cells, sampled before intestinal transplant. Every receptor here comes from a human donor who received an intestinal transplant. The CDR3 runs from the conserved cysteine through the conserved F or W. Each record gives: CDR3 protein, CDR3 DNA, V gene, clone size, CDR3 length, J gene, D gene. The D gene is left open where the match is weak. A clone size is listed for some rows: how often the clone was seen (once, few, many), or a class if it is expanded.

CDR3aa: CASSPSREFPPYGYTF; CDR3nt: TGCGCCAGCAGCCCCTCTAGGGAATTCCCTCCCTATGGCTACACCTTC; v_gene: TRBV4-1; abundance: NA; len: 16; j_gene: TRBJ1-2; d_gene: NA
CDR3aa: CSVPGEANEKLFF; CDR3nt: TGCAGCGTTCCAGGGGAGGCTAATGAAAAACTGTTTTTT; v_gene: TRBV29-1; abundance: once; len: 13; j_gene: TRBJ1-4; d_gene: NA
CDR3aa: CASSLFSGDNEQFF; CDR3nt: TGTGCCAGCAGTTTATTCTCAGGGGACAATGAGCAGTTCTTC; v_gene: TRBV27; abundance: NA; len: 14; j_gene: TRBJ2-1; d_gene: NA
CDR3aa: CASSQSSYEQYF; CDR3nt: TGTGCCAGCAGCCAGAGCTCCTACGAGCAGTACTTC; v_gene: TRBV11-2; abundance: NA; len: 12; j_gene: TRBJ2-7; d_gene: NA
CDR3aa: CASSEETGPAAF; CDR3nt: TGCGCCAGCAGTGAAGAGACAGGACCAGCGGCGTTC; v_gene: TRBV10-2; abundance: few; len: 12; j_gene: TRBJ2-7; d_gene: NA
CDR3aa: CASSPFGISFTDTQYF; CDR3nt: TGTGCCAGCAGTCCCTTTGGGATTAGCTTCACAGATACGCAGTATTTT; v_gene: TRBV13; abundance: NA; len: 16; j_gene: TRBJ2-3; d_gene: NA
CDR3aa: CAIGTPGRGQFF; CDR3nt: TGTGCCATCGGGACACCGGGAAGGGGGCAGTTCTTC; v_gene: TRBV27; abundance: NA; len: 12; j_gene: TRBJ2-1; d_gene: NA
CDR3aa: CASSYGTGYEQYF; CDR3nt: TGTGCCAGCAGCTATGGGACAGGCTACGAGCAGTACTTC; v_gene: TRBV11-2; abundance: NA; len: 13; j_gene: TRBJ2-7; d_gene: TRBD1
CDR3aa: CASSLAGDTEAFF; CDR3nt: TGTGCCAGCAGTTTAGCCGGAGACACTGAAGCTTTCTTT; v_gene: TRBV6-1; abundance: NA; len: 13; j_gene: TRBJ1-1; d_gene: NA
CDR3aa: CASSPFFDLSAGELFF; CDR3nt: TGCGCCAGCAGCCCCTTTTTTGACTTGTCCGCCGGGGAGCTGTTTTTT; v_gene: TRBV4-1; abundance: NA; len: 16; j_gene: TRBJ2-2; d_gene: NA
CDR3aa: CASSLPLGGPPDEQFF; CDR3nt: TGTGCCAGCAGCCTTCCCTTAGGGGGGCCTCCGGATGAGCAGTTCTTC; v_gene: TRBV7-2; abundance: NA; len: 16; j_gene: TRBJ2-1; d_gene: NA
CDR3aa: CATSRDLGEGYNEQFF; CDR3nt: TGTGCCACCAGCAGAGATCTGGGGGAGGGTTACAATGAGCAGTTCTTC; v_gene: TRBV15; abundance: NA; len: 16; j_gene: TRBJ2-1; d_gene: TRBD2
CDR3aa: CASVGGWAYEQYF; CDR3nt: TGTGCCAGCGTCGGGGGGTGGGCCTACGAGCAGTACTTC; v_gene: TRBV6-5; abundance: NA; len: 13; j_gene: TRBJ2-7; d_gene: TRBD2
CDR3aa: CASSETNTGELFF; CDR3nt: TGTGCCAGCAGTGAAACGAACACCGGGGAGCTGTTTTTT; v_gene: TRBV6-4; abundance: few; len: 13; j_gene: TRBJ2-2; d_gene: NA
CDR3aa: CASSVVRQEDGYTF; CDR3nt: TGTGCCAGCAGCGTAGTGAGGCAGGAAGATGGCTACACCTTC; v_gene: TRBV9; abundance: once; len: 14; j_gene: TRBJ1-2; d_gene: NA
CDR3aa: CASSRKHTGELFF; CDR3nt: TGTGCCAGCAGCCGGAAGCACACCGGGGAGCTGTTTTTT; v_gene: TRBV9; abundance: once; len: 13; j_gene: TRBJ2-2; d_gene: NA
CDR3aa: CASSPLALAADTQYF; CDR3nt: TGCGCCAGCAGCCCACTAGCGCTAGCGGCAGATACGCAGTATTTT; v_gene: TRBV4-1; abundance: NA; len: 15; j_gene: TRBJ2-3; d_gene: TRBD2
CDR3aa: CASSFEPYLISGNTIYF; CDR3nt: TGTGCCAGCAGCTTCGAACCGTATTTGATCTCTGGAAACACCATATATTTT; v_gene: TRBV7-2; abundance: NA; len: 17; j_gene: TRBJ1-3; d_gene: NA
CDR3aa: CASSFASTNEQFF; CDR3nt: TGTGCCAGCAGTTTTGCTAGCACCAATGAGCAGTTCTTC; v_gene: TRBV27; abundance: NA; len: 13; j_gene: TRBJ2-1; d_gene: NA
CDR3aa: CASGWGQDQETQYF; CDR3nt: TGCGCCAGCGGGTGGGGACAGGACCAAGAGACCCAGTACTTC; v_gene: TRBV4-1; abundance: NA; len: 14; j_gene: TRBJ2-5; d_gene: TRBD1
CDR3aa: CSDNQGAHGYTF; CDR3nt: TGCAGCGACAATCAGGGGGCTCATGGCTACACCTTC; v_gene: TRBV29-1; abundance: NA; len: 12; j_gene: TRBJ1-2; d_gene: TRBD1
CDR3aa: CASSPGGFQQYF; CDR3nt: TGTGCCAGCAGCCCCGGGGGGTTCCAGCAGTACTTC; v_gene: TRBV11-2; abundance: NA; len: 12; j_gene: TRBJ2-7; d_gene: TRBD2
CDR3aa: CASSYSETGANVLTF; CDR3nt: TGTGCCAGCAGTTACTCAGAGACTGGGGCCAACGTCCTGACTTTC; v_gene: TRBV6-4; abundance: NA; len: 15; j_gene: TRBJ2-6; d_gene: NA